In its sample, the clone carrying this T cell receptor beta chain was seen once. The CDR3 consists of 15 residues. The germline V gene encodes CDR1 LNHNV and CDR2 YYDKDF (reference sequence). Germline trimming cut 5 bases from V and 1 base from J; bases unmatched to any gene: 5. These data originate in a study of cytomegalovirus exposure and HLA in healthy donors. Study background: In terms of ancestry, the Caucasian-associated cluster contained 81% of the roughly 400 genotyped donors.

Use of 60 Vbeta and 13 Jbeta primers characterized the PCR. Profiling relied on immunoSEQ multiplex PCR, and the TCRdb table lists in-frame clones only, not all of them. Among 150,000 to 200,000 clones, around 77% were seen once, and the ten largest hold around 1.6%. Sequencing was carried out using PBMCs. The chain has TRBV15 and TRBJ1-5; TRBD1 agrees at 7 bases. The receptor was derived from a woman aged 25-40 years in good health and CMV-seronegative. The CDR3 DNA follows: TGTGCCACCAGCGTCCGGGACAGAAGCAATCAGCCCCAGCATTTT. Its protein product is CATSVRDRSNQPQHF.